Given below is one T cell receptor (beta chain) in context. Its target is unknown. The entry originates in a study of PD-1 blockade in mismatch repair-deficient tumors. Looking at the study overall: Enrolled about 2013-2016, patients had progressing, pretreated mismatch repair-deficient cancers of 11 to 13 types. Findings and limits, study-wide: After pembrolizumab, tumor-resident clones rose rapidly, then generally contracted before radiologic responses.

V dropped 1 base and J dropped 2 bases, with 11 bases sitting between them. In germline, CDR1 is SGHTA, CDR2 FQGNSA. The CDR3 has 15 residues. TCRdb's copy holds only in-frame clones and misses some; the assay was immunoSEQ multiplex PCR. Here the sample spans tens of thousands of clones, around four fifths being singletons. PCR or immunohistochemistry showed mismatch repair deficiency in every enrolled patient. Three pembrolizumab responders had their TCRs sequenced. The sequencing used peripheral blood, collected 4 weeks after starting pembrolizumab. This clonotype originated in an adult with mismatch repair-deficient cancer. The genes are TRBV7-2 and TRBJ2-5; no clear D gene. CDR3 loop: CASSLGRRRQETQYF. DNA for the CDR3: TGTGCCAGCAGCTTAGGGCGGAGACGTCAAGAGACCCAGTACTTC.